The 8 T cell receptor beta chains below all came from one sample that was sequenced in a study of radiotherapy plus CTLA-4 blockade in lung cancer. Generated by immunoSEQ multiplex PCR, the TCRdb table keeps only in-frame clones and is missing some. The sample yields fewer than 95,000 clones, 83% seen once. Sequenced material: peripheral blood, taken from a patient treated with radiotherapy plus ipilimumab. The receptors stem from a human donor with non-small cell lung cancer who had stable disease on radiotherapy plus ipilimumab.

The chain links TRBV30 to TRBJ2-7; 11 bases map to TRBD2. CDR3 length: 16 amino acids. Germline lookup yields CDR1 GTSNPN and CDR2 SVGIG (reference sequence). The trim removed 0 bases at V and 9 bases at J, leaving 13 bases unmatched. CDR3 region: CAWSVGLLAGGRGQYF. The CDR3 DNA reads as TGTGCCTGGAGTGTAGGTTTGCTAGCGGGAGGCCGGGGGCAGTACTTC.

The V call is TRBV7-2, the J call TRBJ1-2; D is ambiguous. This CDR3 has 14 amino acids. Between the trimmed V and J ends, which lost 4 bases and 0 bases, there was a span of 9 bases. The germline CDR1 and CDR2 sequences are SGHTA and FQGNSA. This CDR3 is CASSWARANYGYTF. The DNA for the CDR3 is TGTGCCAGCAGCTGGGCGCGAGCTAACTATGGCTACACCTTC.

Turning to this clone: One junction end disagrees with the germline gene, perhaps due to a read error. The chain links TRBV29-1 to TRBJ2-2, with a possible D match to TRBD2 (6 bases). The germline V gene encodes CDR1 SQVTM and CDR2 ANQGSEA. CDR3 size: 13 residues. The CDR3 protein is CRVGGRIGGELFF. The CDR3 region has the DNA TGCCGCGTTGGGGGGAGGATTGGCGGGGAGCTGTTTTTT.

On this clone itself: The sample contains more than one DNA sequence encoding this CDR3. CDR3 in DNA: TGTGCCAGCAGCTTAACAGGGGCGAACACTGAAGCTTTCTTT. Protein sequence: CASSLTGANTEAFF. The chain links TRBV7-9 to TRBJ1-1; 7 nucleotides align to TRBD1. CDR1 SEHNR and CDR2 FQNEAQ come from the germline V gene (reference sequence). CDR3 length equals 14 residues. Trimming cost V 2 bases and J 1 base; bases outside gene matches: 1.

This chain joins TRBV25-1 and TRBJ2-2; D gene unclear. The CDR3 runs to 14 residues. V lost 1 base to trimming and J lost 6 bases, with 9 bases between them. Germline V gene data show CDR1 as MGHDK and CDR2 as SYGVNS. The CDR3 protein is CASSELGISGELFF. The DNA of the CDR3 is TGTGCCAGCAGTGAATTAGGGATTTCCGGGGAGCTGTTTTTT.

The CDR3 DNA sequence: TGTGCCAGCAGGACCGACAGGAGGGGCACTCAGCCCCAGCATTTT. Its protein product is CASRTDRRGTQPQHF. The rearrangement uses TRBV6-5 and TRBJ1-5; D possibly corresponds to TRBD1 (6 bases). Between the trimmed V and J ends, which lost 6 bases and 6 bases, there was a span of 18 bases. CDR3 length: 15 amino acids. Germline V gene data show CDR1 as MNHEY and CDR2 as SVGAGI.

This chain links TRBV5-1 with TRBJ1-3, with D perhaps matching TRBD1 (5 bases). Trimming removed 4 bases from V and 6 bases from J, with 14 bases in between. The CDR3 extends over 14 amino acids. Germline V gene data show CDR1 as SGHRS and CDR2 as YFSETQ. CDR3 protein: CASSTLGGENTIYF. The CDR3 nucleotides read TGCGCCAGCAGCACCCTGGGGGGGGAAAACACCATATATTTT.

The chain carries TRBV19 and TRBJ2-2; 10 bases are shared with TRBD1. The CDR3 loop spans 16 amino acids. V was pared by 1 base and J by 6 bases, with 5 bases of the junction left unmatched. Germline assignment: CDR1 LNHDA and CDR2 SQIVND (reference sequence). This CDR3 is CASSIGPGQGAGELFF. CDR3 nucleotides: TGTGCCAGTAGTATAGGCCCTGGACAGGGGGCCGGGGAGCTGTTTTTT. Looking up the rest from reference TRBV19 and TRBJ2-2 gives the full variable domain: DGGITQSPKYLFRKEGQNVTLSCEQNLNHDAMYWYRQDPGQGLRLIYYSQIVNDFQKGDIAEGYSVSREKKESFPLTVTSAQKNPTAFYLCASSIGPGQGAGELFFGEGSRLTVL.